The rows below give T cell receptor beta chains drawn from one sample of a study of beta chain features in type 1 diabetes. TCRdb's copy holds only in-frame clones and misses some; the assay was immunoSEQ multiplex PCR. The profile shows more than 350,000 clones, about 10% of them singletons. Material for sequencing was naive CD4+ T cells from blood. The source is a woman younger than 35 in good health. CDR3s include the opening cysteine and the closing phenylalanine or tryptophan. D genes are given only for firm matches. The size field is filled for only some rows; it gives once, few, many or a size class.

v_call,clone_size,j_call,d_call,cdr3_nt,cdr3_aa
TRBV18,-,TRBJ2-5,TRBD1,TGTGCCAGCTCACCATCCGACAGGGTGGAAGAGACCCAGTACTTC,CASSPSDRVEETQYF
TRBV2,few,TRBJ2-2,-,TGTGCCAGCAGACCCAGGACAGCCACCGGGGAGCTGTTTTTT,CASRPRTATGELFF
TRBV5-4,few,TRBJ2-1,-,TGTGCCAGCAGCTGGATGACAGGACATATTAACAATGAGCAGTTCTTC,CASSWMTGHINNEQFF
TRBV9,-,TRBJ2-3,TRBD2,TGTGCCAGCAGCGTAATTGGTGGGGGAGCGGGGACAGATACGCAGTATTTT,CASSVIGGGAGTDTQYF
TRBV9,-,TRBJ2-5,TRBD2,TGTGCCAGCAGCGTCCGTCCACTTACTAGCGCCCAAGAGACCCAGTACTTC,CASSVRPLTSAQETQYF
TRBV29-1,few,TRBJ2-5,-,TGCAGCGTTGAAACTAGTCAAGAGACCCAGTACTTC,CSVETSQETQYF
TRBV6-6,-,TRBJ1-5,-,TGTGCCAGCAGACAGAGCAATCAGCCCCAGCATTTT,CASRQSNQPQHF
TRBV21-1,few,TRBJ1-3,-,TGTGCCAGCACCCCCGGCTCTGGAAACACCATATATTTT,CASTPGSGNTIYF
TRBV30,few,TRBJ2-7,-,TGTGCCTGGAGGGGAGCGACAGGCTATTACGAGCAGTACTTC,CAWRGATGYYEQYF
TRBV30,-,TRBJ1-2,TRBD1,TGTGCCTGGAGTCGGACAGGGACTAACTATGGCTACACCTTC,CAWSRTGTNYGYTF
TRBV19,-,TRBJ1-5,-,TGTGCCAGTAGCCCCCCGCGGCAGGGTCATCAGCCCCAGCATTTT,CASSPPRQGHQPQHF
TRBV19,-,TRBJ2-7,-,TGTGCCAGTAGTGTGCGGAACTCCTACGAGCAGTACTTC,CASSVRNSYEQYF
TRBV5-4,-,TRBJ2-6,-,TGTGCCAGCAGCCCAGGGTCCGGGGCCAACGTCCTGACTTTC,CASSPGSGANVLTF